A single sample gave rise to the 24 T cell receptor beta chains below, sequenced in a study of blood T cell repertoires in COVID-19. The table came from immunoSEQ multiplex PCR; TCRdb's copy has only in-frame clones and leaves some out. The sample lists fewer than 450,000 clones, 88% occurring once. Sequences were obtained from PBMCs or T cells enriched from blood (not recorded which). The receptors stem from a woman between 18 and 29 years old who had recovered from COVID-19.

This chain links TRBV5-5 with TRBJ2-7, with D tentatively TRBD1 (5 bases). Germline V gene sequence: CDR1 SGHKS, CDR2 YYEKEE (reference sequence). This CDR3 has 15 amino acids. Trimming left V 0 bases short and J 2 bases short, with 12 bases between. In DNA, the CDR3 is TGTGCCAGCAGCTTGGAGGCGCCAGGGACCTACGAGCAGTACTTC. Translated: CASSLEAPGTYEQYF.

As to this clone: At one end, the junction sequence differs from germline, possibly due to a read error. This chain uses TRBV30 with TRBJ2-7; D is undetermined. CDR1 GTSNPN and CDR2 SVGIG come from the germline V gene (reference sequence). This CDR3 contains 12 residues. CDR3 bases: TGTGCCTGGGGTGTAACATTGGCCGAGCAGTACTTC. The encoded protein is CAWGVTLAEQYF.

This clone was seen a single time. This chain connects TRBV9 to TRBJ1-3, with D unclear. The germline CDR1 and CDR2 sequences are SGDLS and YYNGEE. Trimming left V 5 bases short and J 0 bases short, with 15 bases between. This CDR3 comprises 16 residues. The CDR3, as DNA: TGTGCCAGCAGTCGTAGACGACTACCCTCTGGAAACACCATATATTTT. Translating it yields CASSRRRLPSGNTIYF.

V usage is TRBV5-8 and J usage is TRBJ1-4; 9 bases map to TRBD1. After removal of 3 bases from V and 0 bases from J, the junction contained 12 bases not matched to a gene. Germline assignment: CDR1 SGHTS and CDR2 YDEGEE. The CDR3 runs 19 residues. CDR3 sequence (DNA): TGTGCCAGCAGCTACCGGGACAGGGTATCTCGACCAACTAATGAAAAACTGTTTTTT. Its protein product is CASSYRDRVSRPTNEKLFF.

This chain links TRBV6-2 or TRBV6-3 with TRBJ2-2; maybe TRBD1 (6 bases). The CDR3 sequence is 17 residues long. V dropped 5 bases and J dropped 4 bases, with 20 bases sitting between them. Germline CDR1 reads MNHEY; CDR2 reads SVGEGT. The CDR3 bases are TGTGCCAGCAGTCCCGAGGGACACGAGGGTCCCACCGGGGAGCTGTTTTTT. It encodes CASSPEGHEGPTGELFF.

The V and J genes are TRBV6-4 and TRBJ1-6; D is possibly TRBD1 (5 bases). V lost 8 bases to trimming and J lost 9 bases, with 14 bases between them. The CDR3 sequence is 13 residues long. CDR1 is MRHNA, CDR2 SNTAGT, per germline. The CDR3 sequence is CASRQGMGSPLHF. The CDR3 DNA reads TGTGCCAGCCGTCAGGGTATGGGTTCACCCCTCCACTTT.

The V call is TRBV5-3, the J call TRBJ1-2; TRBD1 might be the D (5 bases). TRBV5-3 is labeled an ORF, and its function is uncertain. The CDR3 spans 14 residues. V was clipped by 0 bases and J by 3 bases, with 9 bases between them. The DNA of the CDR3 is TGTGCCAGAAGCTTGGACGACAGCCACTATGGCTACACCTTC. As protein: CARSLDDSHYGYTF.

With regard to this clone: Other DNA sequences in this specimen translate into the identical CDR3. Written as DNA, the CDR3 is TGCGCCAGCTCCCAGACAGGTATGAACACTGAAGCTTTCTTT. Encoded protein: CASSQTGMNTEAFF. The V and J genes are TRBV4-3 and TRBJ1-1; tentative D call: TRBD1 (6 bases). V lost 8 bases to trimming and J lost 0 bases, with 13 bases between them. There are 14 residues in the CDR3. CDR1 and CDR2 (germline): LGHNA, YSLEER.

This clone was detected a few times. The CDR3 DNA reads as TGCGCCAGCAGTAAGATGGGACATCAAAGGTCACCCCTCCACTTT. It codes for CASSKMGHQRSPLHF. This chain uses TRBV10-1 with TRBJ1-6, with TRBD1 as a possible D gene (6 bases). This CDR3 is built from 15 residues. Germline V gene sequence: CDR1 WNHNN, CDR2 SYGVQD (reference sequence). The germline V and J ends were trimmed by 5 bases and 10 bases, with 18 bases remaining between them.

V gene TRBV29-1 combines with J gene TRBJ1-1; perhaps TRBD1 as D (5 bases). Trimming cost V 3 bases and J 10 bases, with 9 bases left between them. The germline V gene encodes CDR1 SQVTM and CDR2 ANQGSEA. The CDR3 consists of 10 residues. CDR3 in DNA: TGCAGCGTTGACAGGGTTGGAGCTTTCTTT. Amino acids: CSVDRVGAFF.

This sequence joins TRBV4-1 and TRBJ1-2; D is ambiguous. The V end was cut by 1 base, the J end by 0 bases, with 9 bases between. Germline V gene lookup returns CDR1 MGHRA and CDR2 YSYEKL. This CDR3 region has 15 residues. Here the CDR3 reads CASSQVTNPNYGYTF. CDR3 sequence (DNA): TGCGCCAGCAGCCAAGTTACAAACCCTAACTATGGCTACACCTTC.

This chain links TRBV10-3 with TRBJ2-7, with 10 positions matching TRBD1. Unmatched junction bases numbered 4, after V lost 7 bases and J lost 4 bases. This CDR3 comprises 13 residues. CDR1 is ENHRY, CDR2 SYGVKD, per germline. The CDR3 loop is CAITDRGAYEQYF. CDR3 coding DNA: TGTGCCATCACGGACAGGGGGGCTTACGAGCAGTACTTC.

This clone was seen more than once but under ten times. The V call is TRBV5-5, the J call TRBJ1-6; TRBD1 agrees at 8 bases. CDR3 size: 17 residues. Germline V gene lookup returns CDR1 SGHKS and CDR2 YYEKEE (reference sequence). V shed 4 bases and J 6 bases; nucleotides not matched to a gene: 12. CDR3 residues: CASSRQPPTGGNSPLHF. The CDR3 DNA reads as TGTGCCAGCAGCCGACAACCCCCCACAGGGGGTAATTCACCCCTCCACTTT.

The chain joins TRBV5-4 to TRBJ2-7; D may be TRBD2 (6 bases). V was shortened by 4 bases and J by 3 bases, with 14 bases between the two germline ends. Per the germline V gene, CDR1 is SGHNT and CDR2 is YYREEE (reference sequence). The CDR3 is 14 residues long. The CDR3 reads CASSPALGGYEQYF. The CDR3, as DNA: TGTGCCAGCAGCCCGGCTTTGGGGGGCTACGAGCAGTACTTC. Together with reference TRBV5-4 and TRBJ2-7, the CDR3 gives the full variable domain: ETGVTQSPTHLIKTRGQQVTLRCSSQSGHNTVSWYQQALGQGPQFIFQYYREEENGRGNFPPRFSGLQFPNYSSELNVNALELDDSALYLCASSPALGGYEQYFGPGTRLTVT.

The chain employs TRBV5-8 and TRBJ1-2, with D perhaps TRBD1 (6 bases). The CDR3 sequence is 14 residues long. V lost 2 bases and J 2 bases, leaving 10 bases between the germline ends. The germline CDR1 and CDR2 sequences are SGHTS and YDEGEE. In DNA, the CDR3 is TGTGCCAGCAGCTTTCAGGGACAAAACTATGGCTACACCTTC. Its protein product is CASSFQGQNYGYTF.

This clone occurred a few times. The chain carries TRBV7-3 and TRBJ2-5; D ambiguous. The CDR3 runs to 15 residues. From germline, CDR1 is SGHTA and CDR2 FQGTGA. The V end lost 0 bases, the J end lost 4 bases, and 12 bases lay between the germline ends. The CDR3: CASSLTGSRLETQYF. CDR3 in DNA: TGTGCCAGCAGCTTAACCGGTAGCCGGCTAGAGACCCAGTACTTC. Full variable domain (rest looked up from reference TRBV7-3 and TRBJ2-5): GAGVSQTPSNKVTEKGKYVELRCDPISGHTALYWYRQSLGQGPEFLIYFQGTGAADDSGLPNDRFFAVRPEGSVSTLKIQRTERGDSAVYLCASSLTGSRLETQYFGPGTRLLVL.

V is TRBV4-1 and J is TRBJ1-2; 9 bases fit TRBD1. Looked up from germline, CDR1 is MGHRA and CDR2 is YSYEKL. CDR3 length equals 15 residues. The V gene end was trimmed by 0 bases and the J gene end by 5 bases; junction bases not matched to a gene: 4. CDR3 amino acids: CASSQDTGGWYGYTF. The CDR3, as DNA: TGCGCCAGCAGCCAAGATACAGGGGGCTGGTATGGCTACACCTTC.

The chain combines TRBV19 with TRBJ2-5; TRBD1 agrees at 8 bases. The CDR3 consists of 15 residues. The V gene's germline CDR1 is LNHDA and CDR2 SQIVND (reference sequence). With 4 bases clipped from V and 4 bases from J, the junction kept 8 bases outside the gene matches. The CDR3 region is CASSSTQGARETQYF. CDR3 DNA sequence: TGTGCCAGTAGTAGCACCCAGGGGGCGCGAGAGACCCAGTACTTC.

The CDR3 coding sequence is TGTGCCAGCTCCAAAACAGGGCCCTCTGGAAACACCATATATTTT. Its protein product is CASSKTGPSGNTIYF. The chain employs TRBV6-5 and TRBJ1-3; possible D gene TRBD1, 6 bases. The V end was cut by 8 bases, the J end by 0 bases, with 14 bases between. Germline values: CDR1 MNHEY, CDR2 SVGAGI. This CDR3 spans 15 amino acids.

As concerns this clone: One end of the junction varies from germline; a read error may be responsible. The chain has TRBV7-2 and TRBJ1-2, with D uncertain. The CDR3 consists of 15 residues. Per germline, CDR1 SGHTA and CDR2 FQGNSA. The CDR3 reads CASSLRTTSRNGYIF. The CDR3 DNA is TGTGCCAGCAGCCTCAGAACGACAAGTAGAAATGGCTACATCTTC.

This clone came up a few times. The chain has TRBV12-3 or TRBV12-4 and TRBJ1-6, with 8 bases lining up with TRBD1. The V gene end was trimmed by 6 bases and the J gene end by 9 bases; junction bases not matched to a gene: 4. The CDR3 has 13 amino acids. The CDR3 DNA sequence: TGTGCCAGCAGGCCCACAGGGGGTTCACCCCTCCACTTT. The encoded protein is CASRPTGGSPLHF.

V and J are TRBV7-2 and TRBJ1-2; a possible D gene is TRBD1 (5 bases). Germline CDR1 SGHTA, CDR2 FQGNSA. The CDR3 is made up of 15 amino acids. Written as DNA, the CDR3 is TGTGCAGCGAGAGACGGGGGAAAGGCTAACTATGGCTACACCTTC. This encodes CAARDGGKANYGYTF.

The rearrangement links TRBV5-4 to TRBJ1-3, with D possibly being TRBD1 (5 bases). Germline loops: CDR1 SGHNT, CDR2 YYREEE (reference sequence). The CDR3 is made up of 14 amino acids. Trimming removed 3 bases at V and 4 bases at J, with 11 bases between. The CDR3 bases are TGTGCCAGCAGCTGGGCGGGGACCGGAAACACCATATATTTT. It translates to CASSWAGTGNTIYF.

The V call is TRBV3-1 (or the pseudogene TRBV3-2), the J call TRBJ2-4; D is unclear. Trimming removed 4 bases at V and 2 bases at J, with 18 bases between. This CDR3 contains 17 residues. Germline lookup yields CDR1 LGHDT and CDR2 YNNKEL (reference sequence). The CDR3 loop is CASSLSGSLGSKNIQYF. Here the CDR3 DNA reads TGTGCCAGCAGCCTATCCGGGTCCTTAGGTTCCAAAAACATTCAGTACTTC.